Sequencing of this TCR beta chain was carried out in a study of regulatory dendritic cells for organ transplantation. Study-level points and caveats: Memory CD8+ clonal expansion seemed more limited with regulatory than mature dendritic cells.

Some clones are missing from TCRdb's copy, which holds only in-frame ones; the method was immunoSEQ multiplex PCR. This table has roughly 30,000 clones, about four fifths appearing once. Naive CD45RA+ and memory CD45RO+ CD4+ or CD8+ T cells were FACS-sorted. The CDR3 has 17 amino acids. Per the germline V gene, CDR1 is LNHDA and CDR2 is SQIVND (reference sequence). V was clipped by 1 base and J by 5 bases, with 17 bases between them. In its sample, this clone was seen once. Its antigen is still unknown. The V gene is TRBV19, the J gene TRBJ2-2, with a possible D match to TRBD1 (5 bases). Sequencing was done on a sample of naive CD8+ T cells from blood. The subset is: CD45RA+ naive T cells. This clonotype was obtained from a human donor in good health. As DNA, the CDR3 is TGTGCCAGTAGTATAGTTGGTGGGGCAGTAGGTACCGGGGAGCTGTTTTTT. Protein product: CASSIVGGAVGTGELFF. Supplemented by reference TRBV19 and TRBJ2-2, the full variable domain reads DGGITQSPKYLFRKEGQNVTLSCEQNLNHDAMYWYRQDPGQGLRLIYYSQIVNDFQKGDIAEGYSVSREKKESFPLTVTSAQKNPTAFYLCASSIVGGAVGTGELFFGEGSRLTVL.